This T cell receptor (beta chain) was obtained from a study of cytomegalovirus exposure and HLA in healthy donors. Study results and caveats: As a later analysis showed, a missense DCLRE1C variant was linked to trimming of TCR beta V- and J-genes.

It was healthy bone marrow donors who served as donors. This CDR3 contains 14 residues. Germline V gene data show CDR1 as KGHSH and CDR2 as LQKENI. The trim removed 3 bases at V and 5 bases at J, leaving 2 bases unmatched. In regard to this clone: Its antigen is still unknown.

Primers included in the PCR were 60 Vbeta and 13 Jbeta primers. Data came from immunoSEQ multiplex PCR; TCRdb stores just in-frame clones and leaves some out. Among some 240,000 clones, 78% were seen once, and the ten largest hold 3% to 4.5%. The receptor comes from a male donor in good health and CMV-seronegative. The rearrangement joins TRBV18 to TRBJ1-1, with TRBD1 identical over 11 bases. Material: PBMCs. Here the CDR3 DNA reads TGTGCCAGCTCACCGGACAGGGGGCAAACTGAAGCTTTCTTT. Translating it yields CASSPDRGQTEAFF.